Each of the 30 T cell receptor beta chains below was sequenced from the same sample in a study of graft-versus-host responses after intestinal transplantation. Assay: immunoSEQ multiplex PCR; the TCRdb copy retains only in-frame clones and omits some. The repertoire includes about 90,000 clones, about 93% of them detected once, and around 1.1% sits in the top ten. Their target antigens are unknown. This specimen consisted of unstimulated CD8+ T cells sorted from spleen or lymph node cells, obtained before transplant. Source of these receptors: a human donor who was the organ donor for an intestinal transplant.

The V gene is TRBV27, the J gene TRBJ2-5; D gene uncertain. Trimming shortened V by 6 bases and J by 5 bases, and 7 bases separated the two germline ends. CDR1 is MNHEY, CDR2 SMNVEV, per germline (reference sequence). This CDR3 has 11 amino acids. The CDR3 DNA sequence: TGTGCCAGCAGCCATGGCGAGACCCAGTACTTC. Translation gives CASSHGETQYF.

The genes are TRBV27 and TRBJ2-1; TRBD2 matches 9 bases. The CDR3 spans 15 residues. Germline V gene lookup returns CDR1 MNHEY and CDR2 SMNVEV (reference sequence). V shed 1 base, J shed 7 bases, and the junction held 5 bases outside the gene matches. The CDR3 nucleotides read TGTGCCAGCAGTTTATGGGCTAGCGGGAAAAATGAGCAGTTCTTC. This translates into CASSLWASGKNEQFF.

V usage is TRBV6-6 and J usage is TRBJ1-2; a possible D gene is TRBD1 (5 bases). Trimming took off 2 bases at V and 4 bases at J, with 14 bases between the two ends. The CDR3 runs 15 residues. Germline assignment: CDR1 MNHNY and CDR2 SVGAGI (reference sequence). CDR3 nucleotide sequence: TGTGCCAGCAGTTACGCGGGGCCCTGGTCCTATGGCTACACCTTC. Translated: CASSYAGPWSYGYTF.

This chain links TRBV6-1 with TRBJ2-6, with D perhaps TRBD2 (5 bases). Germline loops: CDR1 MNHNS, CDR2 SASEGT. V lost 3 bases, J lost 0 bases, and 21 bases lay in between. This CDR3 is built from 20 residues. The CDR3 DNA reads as TGTGCCAGCAGTGAGTGGTGGCTAGCTGATCTATTCTCTGGGGCCAACGTCCTGACTTTC. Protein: CASSEWWLADLFSGANVLTF.

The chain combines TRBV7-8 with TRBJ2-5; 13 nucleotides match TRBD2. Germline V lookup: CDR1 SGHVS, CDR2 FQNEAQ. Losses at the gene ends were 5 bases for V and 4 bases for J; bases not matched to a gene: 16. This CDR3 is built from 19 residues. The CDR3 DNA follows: TGTGCCAGCAGCGCCCGACTAGCGGGAGGCCCAGAAGAGGTAGAGACCCAGTACTTC. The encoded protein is CASSARLAGGPEEVETQYF.

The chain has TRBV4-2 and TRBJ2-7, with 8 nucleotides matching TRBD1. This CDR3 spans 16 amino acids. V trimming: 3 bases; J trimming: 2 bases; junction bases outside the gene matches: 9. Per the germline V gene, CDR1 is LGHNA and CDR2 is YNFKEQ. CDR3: CASSQDVGTGAYEQYF. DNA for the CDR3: TGTGCCAGCAGCCAGGATGTGGGGACAGGAGCCTACGAGCAGTACTTC.

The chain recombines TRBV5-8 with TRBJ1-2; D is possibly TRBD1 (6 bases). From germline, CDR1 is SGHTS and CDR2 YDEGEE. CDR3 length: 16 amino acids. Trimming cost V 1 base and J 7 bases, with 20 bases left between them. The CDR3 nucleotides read TGTGCCAGCAGCTTGAGGAGCAGGGGAGAATCCGGTGGCTACACCTTC. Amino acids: CASSLRSRGESGGYTF.

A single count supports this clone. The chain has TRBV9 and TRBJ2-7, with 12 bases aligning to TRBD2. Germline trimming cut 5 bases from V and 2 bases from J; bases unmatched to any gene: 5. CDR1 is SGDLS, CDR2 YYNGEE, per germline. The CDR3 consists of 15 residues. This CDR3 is CASSPTSGGPYEQYF. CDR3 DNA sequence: TGTGCCAGCAGTCCTACTAGCGGGGGGCCCTACGAGCAGTACTTC.

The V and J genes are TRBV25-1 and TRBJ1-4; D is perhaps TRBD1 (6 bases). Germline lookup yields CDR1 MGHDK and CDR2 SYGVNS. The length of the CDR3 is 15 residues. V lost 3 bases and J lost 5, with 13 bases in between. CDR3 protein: CASSDPDSLNEKLFF. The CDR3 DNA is TGTGCCAGCAGTGATCCGGACAGTTTGAATGAAAAACTGTTTTTT.

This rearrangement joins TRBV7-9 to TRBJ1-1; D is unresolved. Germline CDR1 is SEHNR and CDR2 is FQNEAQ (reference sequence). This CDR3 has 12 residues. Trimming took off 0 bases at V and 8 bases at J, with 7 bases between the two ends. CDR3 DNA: TGTGCCAGCAGCTTAGCGAGGATGGAAGCTTTCTTT. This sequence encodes CASSLARMEAFF.

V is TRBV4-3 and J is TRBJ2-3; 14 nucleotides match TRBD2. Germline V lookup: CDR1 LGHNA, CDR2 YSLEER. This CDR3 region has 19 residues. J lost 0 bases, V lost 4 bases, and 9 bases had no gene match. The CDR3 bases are TGCGCCAGCAGCCTGGGACTAGCGGGAGATGTGAGGAGCACAGATACGCAGTATTTT. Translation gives CASSLGLAGDVRSTDTQYF.

The DNA of the CDR3 is TGTGCCAGCAGCCCCCGCGGAGCCGGGGAGCTGTTTTTT. It translates to CASSPRGAGELFF. The chain recombines TRBV7-8 with TRBJ2-2; no reliable D call. The CDR3 contains 13 residues. Germline V lookup: CDR1 SGHVS, CDR2 FQNEAQ. Trimming pared 5 bases from V and 6 bases from J, leaving 10 bases between.

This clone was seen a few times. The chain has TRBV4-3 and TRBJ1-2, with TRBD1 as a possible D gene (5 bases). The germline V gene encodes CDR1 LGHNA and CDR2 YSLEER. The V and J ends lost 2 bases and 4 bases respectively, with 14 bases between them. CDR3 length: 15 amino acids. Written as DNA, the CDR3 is TGCGCCAGCAGCCAAACAACTACAGGATTCTATGGCTACACCTTC. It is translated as CASSQTTTGFYGYTF.

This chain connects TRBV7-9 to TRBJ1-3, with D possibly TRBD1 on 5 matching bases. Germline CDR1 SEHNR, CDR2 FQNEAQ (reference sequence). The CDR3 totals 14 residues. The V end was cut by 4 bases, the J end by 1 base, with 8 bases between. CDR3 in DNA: TGTGCCAGCAGCTCGGGGGGTTCTGGAAACACCATATATTTT. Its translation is CASSSGGSGNTIYF.

The CDR3 bases are TGTGCCAGCACCCCGGGACTAGCTGGGGGACCCGCGACAGATACGCAGTATTTT. It yields the protein CASTPGLAGGPATDTQYF. V gene TRBV2 combines with J gene TRBJ2-3; 9 positions agree with TRBD2. V was clipped by 7 bases and J by 3 bases; unmatched bases: 17. Germline-derived CDR1 and CDR2 are SNHLY and FYNNEI. The CDR3 totals 18 residues.

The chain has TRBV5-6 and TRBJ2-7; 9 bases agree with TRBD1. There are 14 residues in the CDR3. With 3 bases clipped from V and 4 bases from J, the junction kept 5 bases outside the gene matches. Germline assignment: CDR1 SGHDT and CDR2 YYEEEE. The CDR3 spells CASSWGTGFYEQYF. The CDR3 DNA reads TGTGCCAGCAGCTGGGGGACAGGGTTTTACGAGCAGTACTTC.

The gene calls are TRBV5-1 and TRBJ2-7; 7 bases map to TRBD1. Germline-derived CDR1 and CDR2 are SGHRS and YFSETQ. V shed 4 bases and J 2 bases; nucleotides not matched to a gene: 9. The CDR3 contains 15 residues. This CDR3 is CASSPDRVGTYEQYF. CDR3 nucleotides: TGCGCCAGCAGCCCAGACAGGGTTGGGACCTACGAGCAGTACTTC.

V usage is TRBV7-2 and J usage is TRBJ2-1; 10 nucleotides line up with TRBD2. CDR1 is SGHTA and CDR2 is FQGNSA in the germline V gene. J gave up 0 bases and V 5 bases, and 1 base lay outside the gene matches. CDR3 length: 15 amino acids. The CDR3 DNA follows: TGTGCCAGCAGCCCTAGCGGGAGCTCCTACAATGAGCAGTTCTTC. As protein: CASSPSGSSYNEQFF.

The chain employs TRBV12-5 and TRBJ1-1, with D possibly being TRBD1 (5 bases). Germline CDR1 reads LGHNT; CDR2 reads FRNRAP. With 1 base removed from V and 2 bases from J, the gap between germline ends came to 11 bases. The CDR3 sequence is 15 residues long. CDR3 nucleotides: TGTGCTAGTGGTTTGGCAAGGGGCCCTAACACTGAAGCTTTCTTT. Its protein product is CASGLARGPNTEAFF.

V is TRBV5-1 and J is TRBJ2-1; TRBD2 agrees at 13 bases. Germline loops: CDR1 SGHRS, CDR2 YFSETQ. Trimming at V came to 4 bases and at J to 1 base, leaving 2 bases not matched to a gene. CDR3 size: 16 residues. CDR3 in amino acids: CASSQTSGGSYNEQFF. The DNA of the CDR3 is TGCGCCAGCAGCCAGACTAGCGGGGGGTCCTACAATGAGCAGTTCTTC.

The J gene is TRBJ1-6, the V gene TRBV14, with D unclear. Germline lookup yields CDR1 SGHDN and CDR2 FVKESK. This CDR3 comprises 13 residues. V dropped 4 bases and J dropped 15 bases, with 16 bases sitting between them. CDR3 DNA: TGTGCCAGCAGCCTAACCGCCCCGGGAGACCTCCACTTT. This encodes CASSLTAPGDLHF. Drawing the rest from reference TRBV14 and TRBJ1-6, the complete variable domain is EAGVTQFPSHSVIEKGQTVTLRCDPISGHDNLYWYRRVMGKEIKFLLHFVKESKQDESGMPNNRFLAERTGGTYSTLKVQPAELEDSGVYFCASSLTAPGDLHFGNGTRLTVT.

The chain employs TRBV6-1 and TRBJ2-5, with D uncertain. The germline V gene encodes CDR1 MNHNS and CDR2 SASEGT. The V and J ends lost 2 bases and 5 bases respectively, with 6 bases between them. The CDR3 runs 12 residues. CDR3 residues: CASSEISETQYF. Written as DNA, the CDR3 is TGTGCCAGCAGTGAAATTTCGGAGACCCAGTACTTC.

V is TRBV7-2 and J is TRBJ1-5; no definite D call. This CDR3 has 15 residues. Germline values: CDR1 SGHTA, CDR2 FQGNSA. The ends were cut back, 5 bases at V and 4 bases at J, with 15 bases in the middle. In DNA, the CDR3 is TGTGCCAGCAGCCCCCACCGAGGTCTGAATCAGCCCCAGCATTTT. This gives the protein CASSPHRGLNQPQHF.

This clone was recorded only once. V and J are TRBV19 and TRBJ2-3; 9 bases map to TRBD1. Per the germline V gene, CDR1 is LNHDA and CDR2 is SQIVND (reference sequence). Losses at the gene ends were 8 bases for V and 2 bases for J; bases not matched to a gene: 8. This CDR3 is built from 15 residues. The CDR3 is CASSPGTGLTDTQYF. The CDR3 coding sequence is TGTGCCAGTTCCCCCGGGACAGGGCTCACAGATACGCAGTATTTT.

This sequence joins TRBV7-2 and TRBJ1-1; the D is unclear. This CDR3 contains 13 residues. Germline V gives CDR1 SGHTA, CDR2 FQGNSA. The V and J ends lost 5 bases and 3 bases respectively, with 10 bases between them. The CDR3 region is CASSLNGDTEAFF. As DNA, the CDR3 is TGTGCCAGCAGCCTGAATGGAGACACTGAAGCTTTCTTT.

DNA for the CDR3: TGTGCCAGCAGCGTAGGTCCCCCGGGGTCTCCAGGGGAAGAGACCCAGTACTTC. Residues: CASSVGPPGSPGEETQYF. V is TRBV9 and J is TRBJ2-5; D is perhaps TRBD1 (6 bases). From germline, CDR1 is SGDLS and CDR2 YYNGEE. CDR3 size: 18 residues. V lost 0 bases, J lost 3 bases, and 21 bases lay in between.

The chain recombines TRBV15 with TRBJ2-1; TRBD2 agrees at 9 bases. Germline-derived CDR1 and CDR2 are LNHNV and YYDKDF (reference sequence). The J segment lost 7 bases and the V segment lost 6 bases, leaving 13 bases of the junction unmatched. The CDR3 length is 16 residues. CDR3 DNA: TGTGCCACCAGGGCCGAGCGGGGGGTTCTGAGGAATGAGCAGTTCTTC. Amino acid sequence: CATRAERGVLRNEQFF.

The CDR3 DNA reads as TGTGCCAGCAGTTCCCTCCGCACTAGCCTTCGCTACGAGCAGTACTTC. As protein: CASSSLRTSLRYEQYF. V usage is TRBV6-6 and J usage is TRBJ2-7, with D tentatively TRBD2 (6 bases). V shed 4 bases and J shed 3 bases, with 19 bases lying between them. The CDR3 has 16 amino acids. CDR1 and CDR2 (germline): MNHNY, SVGAGI (reference sequence).

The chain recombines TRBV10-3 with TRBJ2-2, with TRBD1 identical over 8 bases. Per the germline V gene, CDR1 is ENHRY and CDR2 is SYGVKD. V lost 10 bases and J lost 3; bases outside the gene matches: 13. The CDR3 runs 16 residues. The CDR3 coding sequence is TGTGCCAGCAGAAGACAGGGGAGACGCGACACCGGGGAGCTGTTTTTT. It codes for CASRRQGRRDTGELFF.

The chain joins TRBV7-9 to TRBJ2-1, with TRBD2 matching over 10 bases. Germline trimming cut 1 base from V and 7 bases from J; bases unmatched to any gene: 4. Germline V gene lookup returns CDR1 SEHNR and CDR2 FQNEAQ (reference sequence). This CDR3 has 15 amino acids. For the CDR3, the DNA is TGTGCCAGCAGCTTAGGTGGGACTAGCGCTAATGAGCAGTTCTTC. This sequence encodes CASSLGGTSANEQFF.